The 7 T cell receptor beta chains in this list originate from one sample, sequenced in a study of cytomegalovirus exposure and HLA in healthy donors. The PCR employed 60 Vbeta primers together with 13 Jbeta primers. The assay was immunoSEQ multiplex PCR, and TCRdb's table has in-frame clones only and misses some. The repertoire holds some 91,000 clones, with over 65% as singletons. The sequenced sample was PBMCs. These receptors all stem from a woman aged 60-75 years in good health and CMV-seronegative.

The chain recombines TRBV9 with TRBJ1-6, with 7 bases fitting TRBD1. The CDR3 has 15 amino acids. Germline V lookup: CDR1 SGDLS, CDR2 YYNGEE. J was trimmed by 6 bases and V by 3 bases; bases with no gene match: 6. In DNA form, the CDR3 reads TGTGCCAGCAGCGAGGGGGCAGGTGGTAATTCACCCCTCCACTTT. Protein product: CASSEGAGGNSPLHF.

CDR3: CASSHPGQGNYGYTF. The DNA of the CDR3 is TGTGCCAGCAGCCACCCCGGACAGGGGAACTATGGCTACACCTTC. The chain carries TRBV5-5 and TRBJ1-2; 9 bases are a match to TRBD1. Losses at the gene ends were 4 bases for V and 2 bases for J; bases not matched to a gene: 6. CDR3 size: 15 residues. Germline CDR1 SGHKS, CDR2 YYEKEE (reference sequence). Filled out from reference TRBV5-5 and TRBJ1-2, the complete variable domain reads DAGVTQSPTHLIKTRGQQVTLRCSPISGHKSVSWYQQVLGQGPQFIFQYYEKEERGRGNFPDRFSARQFPNYSSELNVNALLLGDSALYLCASSHPGQGNYGYTFGSGTRLTVV.

This chain connects TRBV19 to TRBJ2-1, with TRBD1 matching over 9 bases. After removal of 7 bases from V and 2 bases from J, the junction contained 6 bases not matched to a gene. CDR3 size: 15 residues. In germline, CDR1 is LNHDA, CDR2 SQIVND (reference sequence). The CDR3 DNA reads TGTGCCAGTACCGTGGACAGGGGAGCCTACAATGAGCAGTTCTTC. Its protein product is CASTVDRGAYNEQFF. Variable domain in full (rest from reference TRBV19 and TRBJ2-1): DGGITQSPKYLFRKEGQNVTLSCEQNLNHDAMYWYRQDPGQGLRLIYYSQIVNDFQKGDIAEGYSVSREKKESFPLTVTSAQKNPTAFYLCASTVDRGAYNEQFFGPGTRLTVL.

This clone was counted a single time. The chain combines TRBV15 with TRBJ2-1; TRBD1 aligns across 8 bases. V lost 3 bases, J lost 2 bases, and 3 bases stayed unmatched. Germline CDR1 LNHNV, CDR2 YYDKDF (reference sequence). The CDR3 loop spans 15 amino acids. The CDR3 protein is CATSSRQGTYNEQFF. The DNA for the CDR3 is TGTGCCACCAGCAGTCGACAGGGGACCTACAATGAGCAGTTCTTC.

V and J are TRBV19 and TRBJ1-1, with unresolved D. Trimming stripped 7 bases from V and 4 bases from J, with 10 bases between. Per germline, CDR1 LNHDA and CDR2 SQIVND (reference sequence). This CDR3 has 12 amino acids. CDR3 DNA: TGTGCCAGTACTCTCGGGATCACTGAAGCTTTCTTT. It translates to CASTLGITEAFF.

The genes are TRBV5-1 and TRBJ2-7; TRBD1 matches 7 bases. Germline V gene data show CDR1 as SGHRS and CDR2 as YFSETQ. With 1 base clipped from V and 2 bases from J, the junction kept 0 bases outside the gene matches. The CDR3 runs 13 residues. In DNA form, the CDR3 reads TGCGCCAGCAGCTTGACAGGGGCCTACGAGCAGTACTTC. Translated, it gives CASSLTGAYEQYF.

Of note for this clone: The CDR3 ends on some other residue instead of the conserved phenylalanine or tryptophan, so this is likely a read error. The chain combines TRBV29-1 with TRBJ1-1; weak D call: TRBD1 (5 bases). Trimming cost V 7 bases and J 2 bases, with 14 bases left between them. This CDR3 is 13 amino acids long. Per germline, CDR1 SQVTM and CDR2 ANQGSEA. The CDR3 bases are TGCAGCGCCCAGACAGCTTTTAACACTGAAGCTTTCCTT. This gives the protein CSAQTAFNTEAFL.